These 4 T cell receptor beta chains share one sample of origin, sequenced in a study of shared clonotypes between healthy human individuals (TCRdb year 2020). Library generation was performed with the immunoSEQ multiplex PCR assay. TCRdb obtained this table from immuneACCESS and retained in-frame rearrangements with V and J assigned. These tables miss some clones; where compared with another copy, unresolved V genes account for less than half of the shortfall, and the remainder is unexplained. In all, the sample holds 950,000 to 1,100,000 clones, and 70% to 80% of those were seen once. The ten largest clones add up to roughly 1.5% of the sample. Source material: memory CD4+ T cells sorted from blood. Reading the label with the study, this specimen's cell subset or site is: CD45RA-negative fraction. These receptors were taken from a man aged 18 to 30 in good health.

The chain recombines TRBV19 with TRBJ1-6, with 7 nucleotides matching TRBD1. V trimming: 3 bases; J trimming: 7 bases; junction bases outside the gene matches: 6. The V gene's germline CDR1 is LNHDA and CDR2 SQIVND (reference sequence). CDR3 length equals 15 residues. Here the CDR3 DNA reads TGTGCCAGTAGTATCACCGGGACAGTCAATTCACCCCTCCACTTT. Translating gives CASSITGTVNSPLHF.

The chain is built from TRBV5-6 and TRBJ2-5, with a weak D call TRBD1 (7 bases). Germline loops: CDR1 SGHDT, CDR2 YYEEEE. V lost 4 bases to trimming and J lost 3 bases, with 13 bases between them. This CDR3 is 14 amino acids long. The CDR3: CASSGGTDKETQYF. In nucleotides, the CDR3 is TGTGCCAGCAGCGGCGGGACAGACAAAGAGACCCAGTACTTC.

The chain employs TRBV19 and TRBJ2-1; a weak D match, TRBD2 (5 bases). V was cut by 0 bases and J by 9 bases, with 12 bases left in between. The CDR3 has 14 residues. Germline assignment: CDR1 LNHDA and CDR2 SQIVND (reference sequence). The CDR3 region is CASSIDPTGSEQFF. DNA for the CDR3: TGTGCCAGTAGTATAGATCCGACGGGAAGTGAGCAGTTCTTC. The full variable domain, completed using reference TRBV19 and TRBJ2-1, is DGGITQSPKYLFRKEGQNVTLSCEQNLNHDAMYWYRQDPGQGLRLIYYSQIVNDFQKGDIAEGYSVSREKKESFPLTVTSAQKNPTAFYLCASSIDPTGSEQFFGPGTRLTVL.

The CDR3 protein is CASSSALRTGQSIQYF. CDR3 nucleotides: TGCGCCAGCAGCTCTGCTCTCAGGACAGGACAGAGCATTCAGTACTTC. The genes are TRBV5-1 and TRBJ2-4, with 7 bases matching TRBD1. V trimming: 3 bases; J trimming: 9 bases; junction bases outside the gene matches: 15. CDR3 length: 16 residues. Per germline, CDR1 SGHRS and CDR2 YFSETQ.